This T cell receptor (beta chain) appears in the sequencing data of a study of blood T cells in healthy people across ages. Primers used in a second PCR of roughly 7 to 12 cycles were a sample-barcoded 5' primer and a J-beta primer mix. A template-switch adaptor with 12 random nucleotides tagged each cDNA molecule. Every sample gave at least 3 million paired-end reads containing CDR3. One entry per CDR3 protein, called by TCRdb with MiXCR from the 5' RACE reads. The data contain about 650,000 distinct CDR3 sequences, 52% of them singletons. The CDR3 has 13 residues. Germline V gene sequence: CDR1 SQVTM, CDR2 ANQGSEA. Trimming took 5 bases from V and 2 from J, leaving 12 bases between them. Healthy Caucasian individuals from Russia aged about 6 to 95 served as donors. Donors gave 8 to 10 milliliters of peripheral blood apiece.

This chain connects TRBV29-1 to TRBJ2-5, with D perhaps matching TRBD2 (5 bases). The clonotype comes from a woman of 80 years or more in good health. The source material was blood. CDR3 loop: CSVHTPGQETQYF. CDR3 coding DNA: TGCAGCGTTCACACCCCGGGGCAAGAGACCCAGTACTTC.